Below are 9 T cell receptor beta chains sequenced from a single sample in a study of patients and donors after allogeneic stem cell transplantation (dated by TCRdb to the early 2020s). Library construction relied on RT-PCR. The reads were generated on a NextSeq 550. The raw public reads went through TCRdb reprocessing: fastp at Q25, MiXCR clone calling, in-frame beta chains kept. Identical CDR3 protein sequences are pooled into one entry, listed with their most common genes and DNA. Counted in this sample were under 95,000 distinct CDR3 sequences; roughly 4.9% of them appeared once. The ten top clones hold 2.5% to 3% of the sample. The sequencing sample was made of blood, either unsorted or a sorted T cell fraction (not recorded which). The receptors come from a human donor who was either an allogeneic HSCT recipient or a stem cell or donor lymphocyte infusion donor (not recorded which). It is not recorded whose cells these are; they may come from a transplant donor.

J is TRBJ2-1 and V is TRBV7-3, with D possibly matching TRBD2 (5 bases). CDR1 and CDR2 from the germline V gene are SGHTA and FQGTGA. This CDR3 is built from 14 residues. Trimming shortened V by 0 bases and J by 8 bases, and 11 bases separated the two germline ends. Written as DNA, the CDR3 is TGTGCCAGCAGCTTAACCACTAGTTTGGATGAGCAGTTCTTC. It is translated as CASSLTTSLDEQFF.

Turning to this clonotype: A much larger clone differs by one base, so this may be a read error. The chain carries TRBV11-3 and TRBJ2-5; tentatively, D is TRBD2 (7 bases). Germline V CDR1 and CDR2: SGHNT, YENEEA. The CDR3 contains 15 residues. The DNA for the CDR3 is TGTGCCAGCAGCCAGAGGGGGGGGCCCCAAGAGACCCAGTGCTTC. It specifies CASSQRGGPQETQCF.

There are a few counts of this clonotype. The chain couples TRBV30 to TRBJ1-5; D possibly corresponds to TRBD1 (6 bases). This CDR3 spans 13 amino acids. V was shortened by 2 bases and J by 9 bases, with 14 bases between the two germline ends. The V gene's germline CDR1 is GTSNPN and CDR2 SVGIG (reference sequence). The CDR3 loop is CAWSPPQGRPQHF. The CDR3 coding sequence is TGTGCCTGGAGTCCACCACAGGGAAGGCCCCAGCATTTT.

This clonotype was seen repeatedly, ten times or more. CDR3 nucleotides: TGTGCCAGTAGTTCCGACGCCAATCAGCCCCAGCATTTT. This gives the protein CASSSDANQPQHF. This chain connects TRBV19 to TRBJ1-5, with D hard to call. The V gene lost 5 bases and the J gene lost 3 bases, with 8 bases spanning the gap. CDR3 size: 13 residues. Germline CDR1 is LNHDA and CDR2 is SQIVND (reference sequence).

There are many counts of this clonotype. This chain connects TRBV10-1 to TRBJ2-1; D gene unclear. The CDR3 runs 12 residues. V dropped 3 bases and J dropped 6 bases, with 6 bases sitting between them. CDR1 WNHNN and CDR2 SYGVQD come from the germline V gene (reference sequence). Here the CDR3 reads CASSDRVNEQFF. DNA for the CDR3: TGCGCCAGCAGTGATAGGGTCAATGAGCAGTTCTTC.

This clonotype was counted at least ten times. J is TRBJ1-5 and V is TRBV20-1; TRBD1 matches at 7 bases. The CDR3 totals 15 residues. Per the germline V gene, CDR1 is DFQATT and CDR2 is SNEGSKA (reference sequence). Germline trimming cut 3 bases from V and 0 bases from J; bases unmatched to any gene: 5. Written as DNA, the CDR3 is TGCAGTGCTAGGTCACAGGGGACTAGCAATCAGCCCCAGCATTTT. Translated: CSARSQGTSNQPQHF.

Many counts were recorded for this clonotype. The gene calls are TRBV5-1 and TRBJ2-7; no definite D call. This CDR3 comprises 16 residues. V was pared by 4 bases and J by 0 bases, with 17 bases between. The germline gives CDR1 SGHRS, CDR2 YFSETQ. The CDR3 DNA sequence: TGCGCCAGCAGCCCTAGGATAGGTTTTTCCTCCTACGAGCAGTACTTC. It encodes CASSPRIGFSSYEQYF.

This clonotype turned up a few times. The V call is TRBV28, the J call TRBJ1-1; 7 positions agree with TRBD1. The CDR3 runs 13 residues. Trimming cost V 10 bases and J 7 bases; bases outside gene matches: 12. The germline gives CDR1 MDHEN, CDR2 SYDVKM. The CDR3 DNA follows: TGTGCCACCCTGGGACAGATGAGGAGTGAAGCTTTCTTT. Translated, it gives CATLGQMRSEAFF.

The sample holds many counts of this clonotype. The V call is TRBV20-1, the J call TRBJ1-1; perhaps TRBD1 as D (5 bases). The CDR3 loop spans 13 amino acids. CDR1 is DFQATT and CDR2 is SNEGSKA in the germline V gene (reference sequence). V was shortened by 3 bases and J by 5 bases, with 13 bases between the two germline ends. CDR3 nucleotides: TGCAGTGCTAGTCCAGGGATGGGTACTGAAGCTTTCTTT. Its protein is CSASPGMGTEAFF.